This T cell receptor (beta chain) was documented in a study of T-cell memory formation after mild COVID-19. Study-wide points: In second-wave clones peaking day 37, SARS-CoV-2 specificity remained unconfirmed. Pre-infection memory contained some responding clones, which suggested that cross-reactive memory had joined. CD4/CD8 balance characterized clones contracting day 15 to 85, and CD4+ skew characterized later expanders.

TCRdb independently ran MiXCR on the 5' RACE reads; one entry per CDR3 protein. There are about 390,000 distinct CDR3 sequences in the sample; under 25% occur only once, and about 12% lies in the top ten. Note on this clonotype: The antigen remains undetermined.

In germline, CDR1 is DFQATT, CDR2 SNEGSKA (reference sequence). Trimming pared 2 bases from V and 0 bases from J, leaving 8 bases between. This CDR3 contains 14 residues. Sequenced: PBMCs or a T cell subset sorted from them (not recorded which). This chain joins TRBV20-1 and TRBJ1-3; D is uncertain. This sequence was found in an adult woman who had mild COVID-19 (a few samples of this study predate the infection). Cell type and time point are not known. CDR3 in DNA: TGCAGTGCTAGACGCAAAAACTCTGGAAACACCATATATTTT. Encoded protein: CSARRKNSGNTIYF.